The T cell receptor (beta chain) under discussion was sequenced for a study of T cell responses to AZD1222 COVID-19 vaccine. Concerning this clone itself: No antigen is known for it.

The data were produced by immunoSEQ multiplex PCR, yet TCRdb's version contains in-frame clones alone and is incomplete. The sample has 12,000 to 15,000 clones, about 80% seen once. V was cut by 3 bases and J by 7 bases, with 12 bases left in between. The CDR3 loop spans 13 amino acids. Overall study findings and caveats: Breadth and depth of Spike-specific TCRs rose after two AZD1222 doses. A mostly white British donor set with more females was recruited, and clonal diversity was possibly underestimated. Of the AZD1222 recipients, only 5 to 7 were seropositive at baseline.

This clonotype was obtained from an adult who received the AZD1222 COVID-19 vaccine. Sequences were derived from peripheral blood, sampled 28 days after the second AZD1222 dose. The chain links TRBV12-3 or TRBV12-4 to TRBJ1-2; D is undetermined. CDR3 DNA: TGTGCCAGCAGTTTTGCCACCTCGGGTGGCTACACCTTC. Protein product: CASSFATSGGYTF.